The 17 T cell receptor beta chains in this list originate from one sample, sequenced in a study of beta chain features in type 1 diabetes. The isolated RNA, all of it, was reverse transcribed, so expressed TCRB transcripts were what got sequenced. Only in-frame clones appear in the TCRdb table, and some are missing; sequencing was by immunoSEQ multiplex PCR. The table shows a few hundred thousand clones, with 11% occurring only once. Material for sequencing was naive CD4+ T cells from blood. The source of these receptors is a young woman in good health.

This rearrangement joins TRBV7-8 to TRBJ2-7; perhaps TRBD1 as D (5 bases). Trimming removed 5 bases from V and 4 bases from J, with 9 bases in between. Germline V gene lookup returns CDR1 SGHVS and CDR2 FQNEAQ. The CDR3 is 12 amino acids. The CDR3 region has the DNA TGTGCCAGCAGCGTGGACAAATACGAGCAGTACTTC. Translation: CASSVDKYEQYF.

This clone was observed a handful of times. The chain has TRBV30 and TRBJ1-3, with 11 bases matching TRBD1. This CDR3 contains 15 residues. Trimming cost V 5 bases and J 0 bases; bases outside gene matches: 3. CDR1 is GTSNPN and CDR2 is SVGIG in the germline V gene (reference sequence). DNA of the CDR3: TGTGCCTGGGGACAGGGGGCGAGCTCTGGAAACACCATATATTTT. Protein product: CAWGQGASSGNTIYF. The whole variable domain, filled in from reference TRBV30 and TRBJ1-3, reads SQTIHQWPATLVQPVGSPLSLECTVEGTSNPNLYWYRQAAGRGLQLLFYSVGIGQISSEVPQNLSASRPQDRQFILSSKKLLLSDSGFYLCAWGQGASSGNTIYFGEGSWLTVV.

The V call is TRBV5-1, the J call TRBJ2-7, with 8 positions matching TRBD1. CDR3 length equals 17 residues. Germline V gene lookup returns CDR1 SGHRS and CDR2 YFSETQ. The V and J ends lost 4 bases and 2 bases, in that order; junction bases with no gene match: 14. Written as DNA, the CDR3 is TGCGCCAGCAGCACTGTGGGGCTGACAGGGGAAACCTACGAGCAGTACTTC. It yields the protein CASSTVGLTGETYEQYF.

This clone has a handful of counts. The chain joins TRBV27 to TRBJ2-5; 8 bases align to TRBD1. Trimming removed 6 bases from V and 6 bases from J; junction bases left unmatched: 12. CDR1 is MNHEY and CDR2 is SMNVEV in the germline V gene (reference sequence). This CDR3 spans 15 amino acids. CDR3 coding DNA: TGTGCCAGCAGCCTGGCCCGGACAGGGTTAAAGACCCAGTACTTC. This sequence encodes CASSLARTGLKTQYF.

This clone came up a few times. The chain uses TRBV18 and TRBJ2-3, with 9 bases that match TRBD2. V lost 2 bases and J lost 5; bases outside the gene matches: 14. The CDR3 has 18 residues. Germline V gene sequence: CDR1 KGHSH, CDR2 LQKENI. CDR3 region: CASSPIPSAGGHEDTQYF. In nucleotides, the CDR3 is TGTGCCAGCTCACCAATTCCCTCGGCGGGAGGGCATGAAGATACGCAGTATTTT.

This clone turned up a few times. This rearrangement joins TRBV2 to TRBJ2-3; 14 bases line up with TRBD2. The CDR3 runs to 17 residues. The germline V gene encodes CDR1 SNHLY and CDR2 FYNNEI. Losses at the gene ends were 7 bases for V and 3 bases for J; bases not matched to a gene: 9. The CDR3 is CASIKTSGRAVTDTQYF. Written as DNA, the CDR3 is TGTGCCAGCATCAAGACTAGCGGGAGGGCGGTAACAGATACGCAGTATTTT.

V usage is TRBV7-8 and J usage is TRBJ1-5; TRBD1 is a possible D gene (5 bases). V was trimmed by 5 bases and J by 5 bases, leaving 10 bases between them. The germline V gene has CDR1 SGHVS and CDR2 FQNEAQ. The CDR3 has 13 residues. This CDR3 reads CASSKWGDQPQHF. CDR3 coding DNA: TGTGCCAGCAGCAAGTGGGGGGATCAGCCCCAGCATTTT.

The chain combines TRBV28 with TRBJ2-4, with TRBD1 as a possible D gene (6 bases). The CDR3 is 14 amino acids. The ends were cut back, 1 base at V and 8 bases at J, with 12 bases in the middle. Germline V gives CDR1 MDHEN, CDR2 SYDVKM. The chain's CDR3 is CASSLSGTRDIQYF. The CDR3 DNA follows: TGTGCCAGCAGTTTATCCGGGACAAGGGACATTCAGTACTTC.

The sample holds a few counts of this clone. The V and J genes are TRBV7-9 and TRBJ2-5; TRBD1 aligns across 7 bases. This CDR3 has 14 amino acids. CDR1 and CDR2 from the germline V gene are SEHNR and FQNEAQ (reference sequence). The junction had 3 bases not matched to a gene; V was cut back by 1 base and J by 4 bases. The CDR3 protein is CASSLVQGRETQYF. The CDR3 nucleotides are TGTGCCAGCAGCTTAGTACAGGGGCGAGAGACCCAGTACTTC.

The chain links TRBV10-3 to TRBJ2-3, with TRBD1 matching over 7 bases. There are 20 residues in the CDR3. V lost 4 bases and J lost 0; bases outside the gene matches: 19. The germline V gene encodes CDR1 ENHRY and CDR2 SYGVKD. The CDR3 coding sequence is TGTGCCATCAGTGGGGAAACCCGGGACAGACTAAGGATTAGCACAGATACGCAGTATTTT. This encodes CAISGETRDRLRISTDTQYF.

This clone has a handful of counts. The chain employs TRBV30 and TRBJ2-1; 7 bases line up with TRBD1. CDR1 is GTSNPN, CDR2 SVGIG, per germline (reference sequence). The CDR3 length is 13 residues. The V segment lost 3 bases and the J segment 5 bases; nucleotides outside the gene matches: 4. CDR3 DNA sequence: TGTGCCTGGAGAGATGGACAGGACAATGAGCAGTTCTTC. It codes for CAWRDGQDNEQFF.

J is TRBJ1-5 and V is TRBV30; D uncertain. V was cut by 3 bases and J by 0 bases, with 3 bases left in between. The CDR3 covers 12 residues. From germline, CDR1 is GTSNPN and CDR2 SVGIG (reference sequence). The CDR3 DNA sequence: TGTGCCTGGAGACTTAGCAATCAGCCCCAGCATTTT. This encodes CAWRLSNQPQHF. Complete variable domain (other parts from reference TRBV30 and TRBJ1-5): SQTIHQWPATLVQPVGSPLSLECTVEGTSNPNLYWYRQAAGRGLQLLFYSVGIGQISSEVPQNLSASRPQDRQFILSSKKLLLSDSGFYLCAWRLSNQPQHFGDGTRLSIL.

This clone was recorded a few times. The chain joins TRBV27 to TRBJ1-1; D remains ambiguous. The CDR3 consists of 15 residues. Germline V lookup: CDR1 MNHEY, CDR2 SMNVEV (reference sequence). The V end was cut by 6 bases, the J end by 9 bases, with 23 bases between. DNA for the CDR3: TGTGCCAGCAGCCTTTCTCCGATCAGGAGGGAGAAAGCTTTCTTT. Translation: CASSLSPIRREKAFF.

This clone has only a few counts. V usage is TRBV5-1 and J usage is TRBJ1-2, with 10 positions matching TRBD1. Germline lookup yields CDR1 SGHRS and CDR2 YFSETQ. V trimming: 4 bases; J trimming: 7 bases; junction bases outside the gene matches: 4. This CDR3 has 13 amino acids. CDR3 loop: CASSVDRGSGYTF. The DNA for the CDR3 is TGCGCCAGCAGCGTGGACAGGGGGTCTGGCTACACCTTC.

This clone was found a few times. The CDR3 nucleotides read TGTGCCAGCAGTTACAGCGGAGCTCCCTACGAGCAGTACTTC. Its translation is CASSYSGAPYEQYF. The genes are TRBV6-5 and TRBJ2-7, with D tentatively TRBD2 (5 bases). CDR3 length: 14 residues. V lost 2 bases to trimming and J lost 2 bases, with 10 bases between them. CDR1 is MNHEY and CDR2 is SVGAGI in the germline V gene.

This clone was seen only a few times. The chain uses TRBV5-4 and TRBJ2-1, with 9 nucleotides matching TRBD2. The CDR3 consists of 13 residues. V gave up 4 bases and J gave up 9 bases; unmatched junction bases: 5. Germline-derived CDR1 and CDR2 are SGHNT and YYREEE (reference sequence). CDR3 sequence: CASSGTSFGEQFF. The CDR3 nucleotides read TGTGCCAGCAGCGGGACTAGCTTTGGTGAGCAGTTCTTC.

This clone was picked up a small number of times. This CDR3 is CASSLAGGPYEQFF. CDR3 DNA: TGTGCCAGTAGTCTAGCGGGAGGGCCATATGAGCAGTTCTTC. This chain joins TRBV19 and TRBJ2-1; 12 bases align to TRBD2. The junction had 4 bases not matched to a gene; V was cut back by 5 bases and J by 8 bases. This CDR3 spans 14 amino acids. Germline CDR1 reads LNHDA; CDR2 reads SQIVND (reference sequence).